Listed here are 10 T cell receptor beta chains from one sample, sequenced in a study of vaccination and CD4 T cells after COVID-19. Treatment indicated: roughly 11-day PBMC culture with coronavirus spike peptide pools or control peptides (ViraFEST assay). Cultured CD4+ T cell DNA underwent sequencing with the Oncomine TCR Beta short-read assay. TCRdb reanalysed the PCR reads using MiXCR and keeps one entry per CDR3 protein. The data contain under 20,000 distinct CDR3 sequences, about 38% of them singletons. No antigens are known for them. Input material: cultured CD4+ T cells from blood. The receptors derive from a human donor with COVID-19.

This clonotype was counted a single time. The chain links TRBV6-1 to TRBJ2-3; TRBD1 aligns across 11 bases. The CDR3 has 15 residues. Germline CDR1 reads MNHNS; CDR2 reads SASEGT. The trim removed 6 bases at V and 1 base at J, leaving 3 bases unmatched. The CDR3 loop reads CASRGQGDGTDTQYF. Written as DNA, the CDR3 is TGTGCCAGCAGGGGACAGGGGGATGGCACAGATACGCAGTATTTT.

The chain has TRBV12-5 and TRBJ1-2; 9 bases map to TRBD1. Germline CDR1 is LGHNT and CDR2 is FRNRAP. The CDR3 covers 16 residues. The junction had 8 bases not matched to a gene; V was cut back by 6 bases and J by 0 bases. The CDR3 loop is CASGPTGGGPNYGYTF. CDR3 DNA: TGTGCTAGTGGACCGACAGGGGGGGGTCCTAACTATGGCTACACCTTC.

This clonotype was recorded a few times. This chain links TRBV6-1 with TRBJ1-1, with D possibly TRBD1 on 6 matching bases. V lost 6 bases and J lost 1, with 9 bases in between. The CDR3 is made up of 13 amino acids. The germline gives CDR1 MNHNS, CDR2 SASEGT. Here the CDR3 reads CASRLGQNTEAFF. CDR3 nucleotides: TGTGCCAGCAGACTGGGACAGAACACTGAAGCTTTCTTT.

The rearrangement uses TRBV27 and TRBJ2-2; TRBD1 agrees at 10 bases. Germline V gives CDR1 MNHEY, CDR2 SMNVEV (reference sequence). Trimming cost V 3 bases and J 5 bases; bases outside gene matches: 3. This CDR3 comprises 15 residues. CDR3 region: CASSLEDRGTGELFF. The CDR3 nucleotides are TGTGCCAGCAGTTTGGAGGACAGGGGGACCGGGGAGCTGTTTTTT.

This clonotype appeared a single time. This chain uses TRBV19 with TRBJ2-7; 10 positions match TRBD1. The CDR3 has 15 residues. V was pared by 4 bases and J by 5 bases, with 8 bases of the junction left unmatched. Germline CDR1 is LNHDA and CDR2 is SQIVND (reference sequence). The CDR3 DNA sequence: TGTGCCAGTAGTACCCAGGACAGGGGGAGTCACGAGCAGTACTTC. It is translated as CASSTQDRGSHEQYF.

The J gene is TRBJ2-3, the V gene TRBV7-2, with D unresolved. Germline V gives CDR1 SGHTA, CDR2 FQGNSA. The ends were cut back, 1 base at V and 4 bases at J, with 12 bases in the middle. This CDR3 spans 15 amino acids. CDR3 region: CASSLGAPPSDTQYF. CDR3 nucleotide sequence: TGTGCCAGCAGCTTAGGGGCGCCACCTTCAGATACGCAGTATTTT.

This sequence joins TRBV19 and TRBJ1-2, with D perhaps TRBD1 (6 bases). Trimming stripped 3 bases from V and 3 bases from J, with 23 bases between. The CDR3 length is 18 residues. Germline CDR1 LNHDA, CDR2 SQIVND (reference sequence). DNA of the CDR3: TGTGCCAGTAGTATGGCTAGCAAGAGGCAGGGGTCCGACTATGGCTACACCTTC. Its protein is CASSMASKRQGSDYGYTF.

The chain is built from TRBV6-1 and TRBJ2-7; D is perhaps TRBD2 (5 bases). This CDR3 is built from 13 residues. Germline-derived CDR1 and CDR2 are MNHNS and SASEGT. The germline V and J ends were trimmed by 6 bases and 3 bases, with 12 bases remaining between them. The CDR3 nucleotides read TGTGCCAGCAGGAGCGGACCACTCTACGAGCAGTACTTC. Encoded protein: CASRSGPLYEQYF.

This chain joins TRBV6-1 and TRBJ2-3; 9 bases match TRBD2. Trimming cost V 4 bases and J 2 bases; bases outside gene matches: 4. The CDR3 sequence is 15 residues long. CDR1 and CDR2 from the germline V gene are MNHNS and SASEGT. The CDR3 sequence: CASSGLAGFTDTQYF. In DNA, the CDR3 is TGTGCCAGCAGTGGGCTAGCGGGGTTCACAGATACGCAGTATTTT.

The V gene is TRBV21-1, the J gene TRBJ1-1. TRBV21-1 corresponds to a pseudogene. The CDR3 length is 16 residues. CDR3 in DNA: TGTGCCAGCAGTTCCCTTCGATATGGCAGAAGATCAGAAGCTTTCTTT. Its translation: CASSSLRYGRRSEAFF.